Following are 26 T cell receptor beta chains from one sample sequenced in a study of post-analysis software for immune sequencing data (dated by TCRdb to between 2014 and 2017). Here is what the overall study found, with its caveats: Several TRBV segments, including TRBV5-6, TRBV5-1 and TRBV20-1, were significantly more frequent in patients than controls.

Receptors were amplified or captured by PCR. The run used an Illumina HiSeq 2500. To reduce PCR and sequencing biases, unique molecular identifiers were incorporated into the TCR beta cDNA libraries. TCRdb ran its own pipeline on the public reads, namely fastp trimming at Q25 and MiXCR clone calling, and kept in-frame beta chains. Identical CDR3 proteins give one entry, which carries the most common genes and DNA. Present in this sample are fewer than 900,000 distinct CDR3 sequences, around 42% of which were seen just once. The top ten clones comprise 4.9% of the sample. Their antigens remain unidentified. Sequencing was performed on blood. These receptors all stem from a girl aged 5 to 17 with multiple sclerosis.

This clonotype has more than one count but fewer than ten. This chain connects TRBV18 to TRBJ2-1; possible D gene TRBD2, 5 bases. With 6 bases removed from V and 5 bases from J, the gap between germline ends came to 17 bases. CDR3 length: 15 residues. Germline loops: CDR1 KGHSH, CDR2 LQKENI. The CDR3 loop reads CASSPRGFGDNEQFF. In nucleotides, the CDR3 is TGTGCCAGCTCGCCCCGCGGGTTCGGGGACAATGAGCAGTTCTTC.

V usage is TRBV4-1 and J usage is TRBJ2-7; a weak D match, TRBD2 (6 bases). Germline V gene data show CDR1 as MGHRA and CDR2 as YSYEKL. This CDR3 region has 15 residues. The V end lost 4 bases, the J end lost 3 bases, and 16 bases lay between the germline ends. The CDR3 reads CASSRGLGINYEQYF. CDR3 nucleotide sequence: TGCGCCAGCAGCCGGGGACTGGGGATAAACTACGAGCAGTACTTC.

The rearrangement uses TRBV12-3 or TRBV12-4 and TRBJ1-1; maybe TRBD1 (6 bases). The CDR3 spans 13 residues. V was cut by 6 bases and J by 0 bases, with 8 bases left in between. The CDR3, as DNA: TGTGCCAGCAGGGGGGCGGTGAACACTGAAGCTTTCTTT. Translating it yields CASRGAVNTEAFF.

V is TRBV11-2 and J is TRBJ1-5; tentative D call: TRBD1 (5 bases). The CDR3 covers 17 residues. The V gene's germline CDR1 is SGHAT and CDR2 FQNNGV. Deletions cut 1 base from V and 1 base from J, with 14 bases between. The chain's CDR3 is CASSLGMGPESNQPQHF. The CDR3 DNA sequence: TGTGCCAGCAGCTTAGGTATGGGACCGGAGAGCAATCAGCCCCAGCATTTT.

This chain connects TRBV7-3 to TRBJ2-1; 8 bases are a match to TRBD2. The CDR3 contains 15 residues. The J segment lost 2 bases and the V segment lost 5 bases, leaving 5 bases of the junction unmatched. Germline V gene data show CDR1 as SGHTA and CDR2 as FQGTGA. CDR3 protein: CASSPRTSPYNEQFF. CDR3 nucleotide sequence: TGTGCCAGCAGCCCCAGGACTAGCCCCTACAATGAGCAGTTCTTC. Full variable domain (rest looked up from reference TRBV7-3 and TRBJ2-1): GAGVSQTPSNKVTEKGKYVELRCDPISGHTALYWYRQSLGQGPEFLIYFQGTGAADDSGLPNDRFFAVRPEGSVSTLKIQRTERGDSAVYLCASSPRTSPYNEQFFGPGTRLTVL.

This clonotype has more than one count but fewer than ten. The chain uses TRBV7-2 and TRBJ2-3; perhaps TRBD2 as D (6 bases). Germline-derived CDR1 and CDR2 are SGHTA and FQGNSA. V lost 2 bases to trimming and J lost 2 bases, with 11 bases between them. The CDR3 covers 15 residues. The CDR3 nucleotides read TGTGCCAGCAGCTTATCGGCGGGGCTCACAGATACGCAGTATTTT. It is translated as CASSLSAGLTDTQYF. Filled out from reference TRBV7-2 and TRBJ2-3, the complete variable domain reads GAGVSQSPSNKVTEKGKDVELRCDPISGHTALYWYRQSLGQGLEFLIYFQGNSAPDKSGLPSDRFSAERTGGSVSTLTIQRTQQEDSAVYLCASSLSAGLTDTQYFGPGTRLTVL.

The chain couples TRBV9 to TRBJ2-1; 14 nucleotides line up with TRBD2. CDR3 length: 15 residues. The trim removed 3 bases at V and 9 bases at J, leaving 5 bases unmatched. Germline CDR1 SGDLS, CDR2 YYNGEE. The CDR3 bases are TGTGCCAGCAGCGGGGGACTAGCGGGGGATAGTGAGCAGTTCTTC. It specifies CASSGGLAGDSEQFF.

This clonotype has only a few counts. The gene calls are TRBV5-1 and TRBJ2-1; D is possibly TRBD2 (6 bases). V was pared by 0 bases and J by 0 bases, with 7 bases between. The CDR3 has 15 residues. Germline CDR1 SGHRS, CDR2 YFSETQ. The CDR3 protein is CASSLGGDSYNEQFF. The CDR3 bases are TGCGCCAGCAGCTTGGGCGGGGACTCCTACAATGAGCAGTTCTTC.

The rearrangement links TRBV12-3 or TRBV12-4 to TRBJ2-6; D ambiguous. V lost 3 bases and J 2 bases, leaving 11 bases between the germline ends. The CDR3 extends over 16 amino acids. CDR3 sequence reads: CASSLSSPPGANVLTF. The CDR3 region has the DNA TGTGCCAGCAGTTTGTCGAGTCCCCCTGGGGCCAACGTCCTGACTTTC.

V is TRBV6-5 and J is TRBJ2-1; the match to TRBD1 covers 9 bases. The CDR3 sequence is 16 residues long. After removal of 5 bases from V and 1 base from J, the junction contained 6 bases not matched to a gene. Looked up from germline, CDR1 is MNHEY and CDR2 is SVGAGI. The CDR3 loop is CASSRPDRGSYNEQFF. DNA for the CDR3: TGTGCCAGCAGTAGACCGGACAGGGGTTCCTACAATGAGCAGTTCTTC.

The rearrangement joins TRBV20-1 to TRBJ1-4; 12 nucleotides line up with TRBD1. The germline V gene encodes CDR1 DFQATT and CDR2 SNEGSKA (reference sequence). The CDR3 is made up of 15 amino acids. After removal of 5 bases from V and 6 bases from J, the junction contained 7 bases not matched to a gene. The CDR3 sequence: CSAVPGQGADEKLFF. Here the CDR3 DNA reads TGCAGTGCTGTCCCGGGACAGGGGGCTGATGAAAAACTGTTTTTT.

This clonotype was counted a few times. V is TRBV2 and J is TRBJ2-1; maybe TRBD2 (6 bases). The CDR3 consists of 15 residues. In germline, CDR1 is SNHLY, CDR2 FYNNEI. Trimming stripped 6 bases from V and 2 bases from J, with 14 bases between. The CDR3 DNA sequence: TGTGCCAGCAGGGAGACTAGAGACACCTACAATGAGCAGTTCTTC. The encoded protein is CASRETRDTYNEQFF.

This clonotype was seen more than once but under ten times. For the CDR3, the DNA is TGTGCCAGCAGCGTCTGGACAGGCTACGAGCAGTACTTC. It specifies CASSVWTGYEQYF. The chain joins TRBV7-2 to TRBJ2-7, with 7 bases identical to TRBD1. The V gene's germline CDR1 is SGHTA and CDR2 FQGNSA. CDR3 size: 13 residues. After removal of 5 bases from V and 3 bases from J, the junction contained 4 bases not matched to a gene.

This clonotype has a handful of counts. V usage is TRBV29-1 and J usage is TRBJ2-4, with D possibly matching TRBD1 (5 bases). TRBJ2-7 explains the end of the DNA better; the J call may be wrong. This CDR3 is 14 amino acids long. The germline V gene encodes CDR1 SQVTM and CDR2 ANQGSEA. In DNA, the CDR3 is TGCAGCGTTGATCGGGCAGGGTCCAACCACGAGCAGTACTTC. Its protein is CSVDRAGSNHEQYF.

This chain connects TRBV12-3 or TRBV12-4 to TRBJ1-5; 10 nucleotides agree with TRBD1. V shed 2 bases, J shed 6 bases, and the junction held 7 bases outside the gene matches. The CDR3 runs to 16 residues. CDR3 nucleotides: TGTGCCAGCAGTTTATCACCGGACAGGGGGAGTCAGCCCCAGCATTTT. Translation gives CASSLSPDRGSQPQHF.

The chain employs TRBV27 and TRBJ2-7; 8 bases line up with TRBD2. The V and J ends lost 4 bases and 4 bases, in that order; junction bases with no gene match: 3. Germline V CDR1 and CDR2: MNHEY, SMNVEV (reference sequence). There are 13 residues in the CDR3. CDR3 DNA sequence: TGTGCCAGCAGTTGGGCTAGCGGGTACGAGCAGTACTTC. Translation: CASSWASGYEQYF.

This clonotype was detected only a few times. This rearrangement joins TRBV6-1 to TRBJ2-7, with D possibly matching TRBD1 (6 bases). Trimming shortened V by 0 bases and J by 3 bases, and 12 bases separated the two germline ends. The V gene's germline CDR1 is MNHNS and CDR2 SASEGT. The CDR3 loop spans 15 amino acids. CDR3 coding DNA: TGTGCCAGCAGTGAAGCGCACAGGGCGGGCTACGAGCAGTACTTC. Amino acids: CASSEAHRAGYEQYF.

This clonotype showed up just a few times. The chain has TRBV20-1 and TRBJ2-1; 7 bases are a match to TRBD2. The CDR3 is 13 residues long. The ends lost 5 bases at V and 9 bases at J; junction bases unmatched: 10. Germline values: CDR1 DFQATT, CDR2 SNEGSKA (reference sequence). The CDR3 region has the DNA TGCAGTGCTGGACTCCCGGGGGGTAGTGAGCAGTTCTTC. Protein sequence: CSAGLPGGSEQFF.

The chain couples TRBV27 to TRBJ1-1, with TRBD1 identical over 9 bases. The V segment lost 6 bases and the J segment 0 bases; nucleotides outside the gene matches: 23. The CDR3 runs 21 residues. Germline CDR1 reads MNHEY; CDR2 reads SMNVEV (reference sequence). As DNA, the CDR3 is TGTGCCAGCAGGGCCGGGACAGGGAACAGGCGTTCCGAAACCATGAACACTGAAGCTTTCTTT. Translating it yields CASRAGTGNRRSETMNTEAFF.

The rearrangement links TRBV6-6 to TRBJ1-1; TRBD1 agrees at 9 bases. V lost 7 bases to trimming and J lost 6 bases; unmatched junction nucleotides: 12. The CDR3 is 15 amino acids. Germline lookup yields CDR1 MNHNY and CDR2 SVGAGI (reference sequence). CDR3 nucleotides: TGTGCCAGCAAGGAACAGGGGGCTGGGTCGGCTGAAGCTTTCTTT. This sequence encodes CASKEQGAGSAEAFF.

The CDR3 nucleotides read TGTGCCGGCGGCTTAGTTGTGGCGGGGGTTACCACAGATACGCAGTATTTT. It yields the protein CAGGLVVAGVTTDTQYF. The rearrangement uses TRBV7-2 and TRBJ2-3, with 7 bases that match TRBD2. The ends lost 11 bases at V and 2 bases at J; junction bases unmatched: 19. The V gene's germline CDR1 is SGHTA and CDR2 FQGNSA. This CDR3 is 17 amino acids long.

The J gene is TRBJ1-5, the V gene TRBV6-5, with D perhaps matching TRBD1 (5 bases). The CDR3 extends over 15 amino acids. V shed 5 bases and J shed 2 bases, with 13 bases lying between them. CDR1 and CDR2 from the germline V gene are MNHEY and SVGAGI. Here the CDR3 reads CASSGGAGRNQPQHF. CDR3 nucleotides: TGTGCCAGCAGTGGAGGGGCCGGTCGCAATCAGCCCCAGCATTTT.

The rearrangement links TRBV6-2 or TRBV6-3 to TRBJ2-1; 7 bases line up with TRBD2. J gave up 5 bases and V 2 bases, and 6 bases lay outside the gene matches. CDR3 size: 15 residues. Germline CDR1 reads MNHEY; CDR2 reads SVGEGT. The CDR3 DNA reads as TGTGCCAGCAGTTACCCTAGCGGCCAAAACAATGAGCAGTTCTTC. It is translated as CASSYPSGQNNEQFF.

CDR3 protein: CASSPRGQRGTEAFF. As DNA, the CDR3 is TGTGCCAGCAGCCCGAGGGGGCAGAGGGGCACTGAAGCTTTCTTT. This chain connects TRBV7-9 to TRBJ1-1; 7 nucleotides line up with TRBD1. Germline assignment: CDR1 SEHNR and CDR2 FQNEAQ (reference sequence). The junction had 10 bases not matched to a gene; V was cut back by 5 bases and J by 4 bases. This CDR3 is built from 15 residues.

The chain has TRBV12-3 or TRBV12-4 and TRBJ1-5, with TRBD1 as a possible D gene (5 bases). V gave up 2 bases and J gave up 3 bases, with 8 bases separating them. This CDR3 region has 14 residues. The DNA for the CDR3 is TGTGCCAGCAGTTTAAAGGGGATCAATCAGCCCCAGCATTTT. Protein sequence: CASSLKGINQPQHF.

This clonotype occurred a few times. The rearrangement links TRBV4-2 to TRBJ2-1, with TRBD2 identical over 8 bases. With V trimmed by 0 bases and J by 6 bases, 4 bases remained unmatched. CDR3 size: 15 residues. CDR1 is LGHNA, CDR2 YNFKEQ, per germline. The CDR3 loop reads CASSQDGLAGNEQFF. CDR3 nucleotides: TGTGCCAGCAGCCAAGATGGGCTAGCGGGCAATGAGCAGTTCTTC.